The 26 T cell receptor beta chains presented below share a single source sample, sequenced in a study of CD8 T cells in Susac syndrome. With random hexamers, reverse transcription was performed on about 0.5 to 1 ug of RNA. Each CDR3 protein gets one entry after TCRdb re-called the immunoSEQ multiplex PCR reads with MiXCR. The sample lists tens of thousands of distinct CDR3 sequences, roughly 95% occurring once. The material sequenced was CD4+ T cells from PBMCs. The receptors originated from a human donor with multiple sclerosis.

This clonotype was observed a single time. The V and J genes are TRBV5-1 and TRBJ2-7; unclear D gene. Germline V gene lookup returns CDR1 SGHRS and CDR2 YFSETQ. The CDR3 runs 15 residues. V lost 0 bases and J lost 2, with 12 bases in between. CDR3 residues: CASSLVPRLAYEQYF. The CDR3 nucleotides read TGCGCCAGCAGCTTGGTTCCAAGACTGGCCTACGAGCAGTACTTC.

The genes are TRBV7-2 and TRBJ1-1; 7 positions match TRBD1. V lost 5 bases, J lost 6 bases, and 6 bases stayed unmatched. CDR1 and CDR2 (germline): SGHTA, FQGNSA. The CDR3 contains 13 residues. CDR3 sequence: CASSMTGMAEAFF. The CDR3 DNA sequence: TGTGCCAGCAGCATGACAGGGATGGCTGAAGCTTTCTTT.

CDR3 protein: CASGPWQGARNEQFF. CDR3 DNA: TGTGCCAGCGGCCCTTGGCAGGGGGCGCGCAATGAGCAGTTCTTC. The chain recombines TRBV6-1 with TRBJ2-1, with 8 bases that match TRBD1. The V gene's germline CDR1 is MNHNS and CDR2 SASEGT. The CDR3 loop spans 15 amino acids. With 8 bases clipped from V and 6 bases from J, the junction kept 12 bases outside the gene matches.

The V call is TRBV20-1, the J call TRBJ1-1; D perhaps matches TRBD1 (5 bases). The CDR3 consists of 10 residues. The V gene's germline CDR1 is DFQATT and CDR2 SNEGSKA (reference sequence). In nucleotides, the CDR3 is TGCAGGTTAGGGGCCGGAGAAGCTTTCTTT. Its translation is CRLGAGEAFF.

The V call is TRBV20-1, the J call TRBJ2-5, with a weak D call TRBD2 (6 bases). Trimming left V 4 bases short and J 2 bases short, with 14 bases between. The CDR3 extends over 14 amino acids. Germline V gives CDR1 DFQATT, CDR2 SNEGSKA (reference sequence). The chain's CDR3 is CSATLSGVQETQYF. In DNA form, the CDR3 reads TGCAGTGCTACCCTTTCGGGGGTGCAAGAGACCCAGTACTTC.

The chain combines TRBV4-3 with TRBJ2-4, with D unresolved. Germline V CDR1 and CDR2: LGHNA, YSLEER. The CDR3 covers 14 residues. Trimming shortened V by 0 bases and J by 6 bases, and 9 bases separated the two germline ends. The CDR3 DNA sequence: TGCGCCAGCAGCCAAGATGTCGGCCCAAACATTCAGTACTTC. Amino acid sequence: CASSQDVGPNIQYF.

V usage is TRBV29-1 and J usage is TRBJ2-1; no clear D gene. Trimming stripped 6 bases from V and 12 bases from J, with 12 bases between. The V gene's germline CDR1 is SQVTM and CDR2 ANQGSEA. The CDR3 length is 10 residues. The CDR3 DNA follows: TGCAGCGTACTGACGGGTAGGCAGTTCTTC. Protein: CSVLTGRQFF.

This chain connects TRBV13 to TRBJ2-5; TRBD1 matches at 7 bases. CDR3 size: 13 residues. Germline V CDR1 and CDR2: PRHDT, FYEKMQ (reference sequence). Trimming cost V 5 bases and J 5 bases; bases outside gene matches: 5. Here the CDR3 reads CASSDRVGETQYF. The CDR3, as DNA: TGTGCCAGCAGCGACAGGGTGGGTGAGACCCAGTACTTC. Full variable domain (missing parts from reference TRBV13 and TRBJ2-5): AAGVIQSPRHLIKEKRETATLKCYPIPRHDTVYWYQQGPGQDPQFLISFYEKMQSDKGSIPDRFSAQQFSDYHSELNMSSLELGDSALYFCASSDRVGETQYFGPGTRLLVL.

This sequence joins TRBV7-8 and TRBJ2-7, with TRBD2 identical over 10 bases. CDR3 length: 13 residues. The germline gives CDR1 SGHVS, CDR2 FQNEAQ. V dropped 5 bases and J dropped 8; count of bases not matched to a gene: 6. The DNA for the CDR3 is TGTGCCAGCAGCGGACTAGCGGCAACCAAGCAGTACTTC. Protein: CASSGLAATKQYF.

The chain employs TRBV11-1 and TRBJ1-2; a possible D gene is TRBD1 (5 bases). Trimming took 5 bases from V and 4 from J, leaving 14 bases between them. The CDR3 covers 14 residues. The germline V gene has CDR1 SGHAT and CDR2 FQDESV (reference sequence). CDR3 coding DNA: TGTGCCAGCAGCACGACAGAACCCCCCTATGGCTACACCTTC. Its translation: CASSTTEPPYGYTF. The full variable domain, its missing parts supplied by reference TRBV11-1 and TRBJ1-2, is EAEVAQSPRYKITEKSQAVAFWCDPISGHATLYWYRQILGQGPELLVQFQDESVVDDSQLPKDRFSAERLKGVDSTLKIQPAELGDSAMYLCASSTTEPPYGYTFGSGTRLTVV.

The gene calls are TRBV12-3 or TRBV12-4 and TRBJ2-7; 10 nucleotides align to TRBD1. The length of the CDR3 is 14 residues. Unmatched junction bases numbered 6, after V lost 4 bases and J lost 6 bases. CDR3 DNA sequence: TGTGCCAGCAGTTCAATCGGGACAGGGGCCGAGCAGTACTTC. This gives the protein CASSSIGTGAEQYF.

This clonotype was seen once. This sequence joins TRBV20-1 and TRBJ1-6; D is uncertain. The CDR3 has 13 amino acids. The germline CDR1 and CDR2 sequences are DFQATT and SNEGSKA (reference sequence). V was pared by 0 bases and J by 15 bases, with 15 bases between. The CDR3 here is CSARDRVDSYLHF. The DNA of the CDR3 is TGCAGTGCTAGAGATCGGGTCGATTCTTACCTCCACTTT.

This sequence joins TRBV7-8 and TRBJ2-5, with 10 bases lining up with TRBD2. Germline loops: CDR1 SGHVS, CDR2 FQNEAQ. V trimming: 0 bases; J trimming: 5 bases; junction bases outside the gene matches: 9. The CDR3 contains 17 residues. The CDR3 spells CASSLASGGADRETQYF. The CDR3 DNA sequence: TGTGCCAGCAGCTTAGCCAGCGGGGGGGCTGATCGGGAGACCCAGTACTTC. Based on the CDR3 plus reference TRBV7-8 and TRBJ2-5, the full variable domain is GAGVSQSPRYKVAKRGQDVALRCDPISGHVSLFWYQQALGQGPEFLTYFQNEAQLDKSGLPSDRFFAERPEGSVSTLKIQRTQQEDSAVYLCASSLASGGADRETQYFGPGTRLLVL.

The chain combines TRBV4-3 with TRBJ2-3; the D gene is possibly TRBD1 (5 bases). CDR1 LGHNA and CDR2 YSLEER come from the germline V gene. V shed 0 bases and J shed 1 base, with 11 bases lying between them. The CDR3 sequence is 16 residues long. In DNA, the CDR3 is TGCGCCAGCAGCCAAGATCTTCCCAGGGGCACAGATACGCAGTATTTT. Protein sequence: CASSQDLPRGTDTQYF.

The chain has TRBV4-1 and TRBJ2-7; a weak D match, TRBD1 (5 bases). The length of the CDR3 is 14 residues. Trimming stripped 0 bases from V and 7 bases from J, with 13 bases between. CDR1 and CDR2 from the germline V gene are MGHRA and YSYEKL. This chain's CDR3 is CASSQEVRGGEQYF. DNA for the CDR3: TGCGCCAGCAGCCAAGAGGTTAGGGGTGGGGAGCAGTACTTC.

The chain couples TRBV12-3 or TRBV12-4 to TRBJ1-2, with unresolved D. The V and J ends lost 3 bases and 4 bases respectively, with 6 bases between them. The CDR3 covers 12 residues. CDR3 sequence (DNA): TGTGCCAGCAGTTTTTCTCGCTATGGCTACACCTTC. It translates to CASSFSRYGYTF.

The genes are TRBV12-3 or TRBV12-4 and TRBJ1-2, with D unresolved. CDR3 length equals 11 residues. V was shortened by 3 bases and J by 7 bases, with 6 bases between the two germline ends. This CDR3 is CASSLISGYTF. The CDR3 DNA is TGTGCCAGCAGTTTGATATCTGGCTACACCTTC.

The chain has TRBV13 and TRBJ1-1, with TRBD1 identical over 8 bases. J was trimmed by 1 base and V by 5 bases; bases with no gene match: 3. CDR1 PRHDT and CDR2 FYEKMQ come from the germline V gene (reference sequence). The CDR3 runs to 14 residues. CDR3 sequence: CASSLGQGNTEAFF. Here the CDR3 DNA reads TGTGCCAGCAGCCTCGGACAGGGGAACACTGAAGCTTTCTTT.

The chain employs TRBV29-1 and TRBJ1-1; D unresolved. Between the trimmed V and J ends, which lost 5 bases and 0 bases, there was a span of 10 bases. The CDR3 covers 13 residues. Germline-derived CDR1 and CDR2 are SQVTM and ANQGSEA. CDR3 nucleotide sequence: TGCAGCGTTAGCGGTCGTTTGAACACTGAAGCTTTCTTT. Translated, it gives CSVSGRLNTEAFF.

CDR3 DNA sequence: TGTGCCAGCAGTCCGCTGTCTAGCGGGGGGGCCTACGAGCAGTACTTC. Amino acid sequence: CASSPLSSGGAYEQYF. V usage is TRBV12-3 or TRBV12-4 and J usage is TRBJ2-7, with TRBD2 identical over 12 bases. V dropped 5 bases and J dropped 2; count of bases not matched to a gene: 7. The CDR3 loop spans 16 amino acids.

The chain links TRBV11-2 to TRBJ2-1; a possible D gene is TRBD1 (8 bases). The CDR3 covers 20 residues. Germline CDR1 SGHAT, CDR2 FQNNGV. Trimming removed 5 bases at V and 7 bases at J, with 33 bases between. CDR3 bases: TGTGCCAGCAGCCACGGACAGGGTAGTTGGGGGGGGCTGTTGGGTAATGAGCAGTTCTTC. It specifies CASSHGQGSWGGLLGNEQFF.

V and J are TRBV20-1 and TRBJ1-1; the D is unclear. This CDR3 contains 12 residues. Germline CDR1 DFQATT, CDR2 SNEGSKA (reference sequence). V shed 1 base and J shed 1 base, with 4 bases lying between them. DNA of the CDR3: TGCAGTGCTAGAGCCGGGAACACTGAAGCTTTCTTT. Amino acid sequence: CSARAGNTEAFF.

This chain uses TRBV18 with TRBJ1-4; possibly TRBD1 for D (5 bases). This CDR3 comprises 17 residues. V was trimmed by 0 bases and J by 7 bases, leaving 18 bases between them. Germline assignment: CDR1 KGHSH and CDR2 LQKENI. Here the CDR3 DNA reads TGTGCCAGCTCACCACCGGCTTATTCGGGACCTACTGAAAAACTGTTTTTT. It codes for CASSPPAYSGPTEKLFF.

The chain has TRBV20-1 and TRBJ2-1; D is ambiguous. The V end lost 2 bases, the J end lost 3 bases, and 14 bases lay between the germline ends. The germline gives CDR1 DFQATT, CDR2 SNEGSKA (reference sequence). The CDR3 is 15 amino acids. CDR3 DNA: TGCAGTGCTAGATCTGCTCACCGGGTCTACAATGAGCAGTTCTTC. Encoded protein: CSARSAHRVYNEQFF.

The chain carries TRBV5-1 and TRBJ2-5; D is perhaps TRBD1 (6 bases). The CDR3 is 15 amino acids. From germline, CDR1 is SGHRS and CDR2 YFSETQ. Trimming left V 3 bases short and J 5 bases short, with 17 bases between. The CDR3 nucleotides are TGCGCCAGCAGCTGGAACCAGGGGCGGAGGGAGACCCAGTACTTC. Its translation: CASSWNQGRRETQYF.

The rearrangement links TRBV9 to TRBJ2-2, with 7 positions matching TRBD1. Germline CDR1 SGDLS, CDR2 YYNGEE. The V segment lost 4 bases and the J segment 3 bases; nucleotides outside the gene matches: 12. CDR3 size: 17 residues. For the CDR3, the DNA is TGTGCCAGCAGCCTGTGGACACAGGGGTCGGACACCGGGGAGCTGTTTTTT. Translation gives CASSLWTQGSDTGELFF.